This T cell receptor (beta chain) was sequenced in a study of T cell changes during pregnancy in multiple sclerosis. Data came from immunoSEQ multiplex PCR; TCRdb stores just in-frame clones and leaves some out. The repertoire holds around 30,000 clones, with around 90% as singletons. The CDR3 spans 14 residues. With 5 bases removed from V and 1 base from J, the gap between germline ends came to 11 bases. The germline CDR1 and CDR2 sequences are MNHEY and SMNVEV (reference sequence). The TCR sequence derives from a female donor in good health, enrolled as a control in a pregnancy study. The chain recombines TRBV27 with TRBJ1-1; D may be TRBD1 (5 bases). Sequenced material: CD4+ T cells from peripheral blood mononuclear cells, taken in the third trimester of pregnancy. CDR3 bases: TGTGCCAGCAGTCCACAGGTCAGGAACACTGAAGCTTTCTTT. It yields the protein CASSPQVRNTEAFF.